The rows below give T cell receptor beta chains drawn from one sample of a study of CD8+ T cells in alopecia areata. Profiling relied on immunoSEQ multiplex PCR, and the TCRdb table lists in-frame clones only, not all of them. The sample includes 80,000 to 95,000 clones, about 40% of them seen just once. The sample consisted of CD8+ T cells sorted from blood, taken at week 24, from a patient treated with tofacitinib. The receptors were gathered from a human donor with alopecia areata. The conserved cysteine and the conserved F or W are not part of the CDR3 here.

j_gene,v_gene,CDR3aa
TRBJ2-1,TRBV2,ASSEGPYNEQF
TRBJ2-1,TRBV7-1,ASSPLGPEQF
TRBJ2-3,TRBV19,ASSNLVTSTDTQY
TRBJ2-7,TRBV29-1,SVRSGSSYEQY
TRBJ2-7,TRBV4-2,ASSQPADSSYEQY
TRBJ2-3,TRBV15,ATSRDGVTSGRRLTDTQY
TRBJ2-2,TRBV4-3,ASSRNRVTGELF
TRBJ1-1,TRBV7-6,ASSWTGGTEAF
TRBJ1-1,TRBV7-9,ASSLHSMNTEAF
TRBJ2-7,TRBV7-2,ASSPSRGFRSYEQY
TRBJ2-7,TRBV29-1,SVETRSSSYEQY
TRBJ2-3,TRBV4-1,ASSQESMPNQDTQY
TRBJ1-5,TRBV6-1,ASSEVNGSNQPQH
TRBJ2-4,TRBV30,AWKFLPKNIQY
TRBJ2-1,TRBV5-6,ASILAGAFGYNEQF
TRBJ2-5,TRBV27,ASSRGDRVWETQY
TRBJ2-7,TRBV30,AWSLGPAGEQY
TRBJ2-1,TRBV4-1,ASSPGGNEQF
TRBJ1-1,TRBV18,ASSPEIINSEAF
TRBJ2-3,TRBV9,ASSVNPRSSTDTQY
TRBJ2-3,TRBV23-1,ASSQFPTGARTDTQY
TRBJ2-1,TRBV9,ASSEQGDTYNEQF
TRBJ2-1,TRBV23-1,APLEPKGGRNEQF
TRBJ1-1,TRBV6-5,ASSHPRGAEAF
TRBJ2-4,TRBV7-6,ASSPEDRAKNIQY
TRBJ2-7,TRBV21-1,ASSKVVYSYEQY
TRBJ2-1,TRBV29-1,SVPTNRGRLYNEQF
TRBJ2-7,TRBV4-1,ASSQDRQGSYEQY
TRBJ2-1,TRBV5-1,ASSKDGYNEQF
TRBJ1-5,TRBV7-9,ASSLGLNQPQH
TRBJ1-1,TRBV30,AWRGGYAEAF
TRBJ2-5,TRBV29-1,SVAWTGDETQY
TRBJ2-1,TRBV29-1,SGTIGGSFF